Below, 25 T cell receptor beta chains from the same sample are listed, as sequenced in a study of identical twins. TCRdb passed the 5' RACE reads through MiXCR, listing each CDR3 protein once. Of 140,000 to 150,000 distinct CDR3 sequences listed, roughly 3.2% are singletons. Sequences were obtained from memory T cells sorted from blood. The receptors shown here come from a man aged 18-30 years in good health.

This clonotype was detected many times. The chain recombines TRBV2 with TRBJ2-1; 7 nucleotides align to TRBD2. This CDR3 region has 14 residues. The germline gives CDR1 SNHLY, CDR2 FYNNEI. J was trimmed by 6 bases and V by 0 bases; bases with no gene match: 2. Here the CDR3 reads CASSEATSLNEQFF. The CDR3, as DNA: TGTGCCAGCAGTGAAGCGACTAGCCTCAATGAGCAGTTCTTC.

This clonotype showed up many times. The chain recombines TRBV7-2 with TRBJ1-2, with a weak D call TRBD1 (6 bases). The CDR3 loop spans 15 amino acids. Trimming pared 5 bases from V and 2 bases from J, leaving 15 bases between. Per the germline V gene, CDR1 is SGHTA and CDR2 is FQGNSA. CDR3 in amino acids: CASSESTGTNYGYTF. The CDR3 coding sequence is TGTGCCAGCAGCGAATCTACAGGGACGAACTATGGCTACACCTTC.

There are a few counts of this clonotype. J is TRBJ1-4 and V is TRBV30; D may be TRBD1 (5 bases). This CDR3 has 15 amino acids. V was trimmed by 5 bases and J by 7 bases, leaving 20 bases between them. Germline V gene sequence: CDR1 GTSNPN, CDR2 SVGIG (reference sequence). CDR3 DNA sequence: TGTGCCTGGGGGGCGCTTGGGGGGAGAAGTGAAAAACTGTTTTTT. This translates into CAWGALGGRSEKLFF.

The chain combines TRBV7-2 with TRBJ2-5; no firm D call. V lost 1 base and J lost 4, with 7 bases in between. CDR1 is SGHTA, CDR2 FQGNSA, per germline. This CDR3 region has 13 residues. CDR3 nucleotides: TGTGCCAGCAGCTTAGGGCTCGGAGAGACCCAGTACTTC. It translates to CASSLGLGETQYF.

This clonotype was observed many times. This chain joins TRBV4-1 and TRBJ2-5; tentative D call: TRBD2 (6 bases). Germline CDR1 MGHRA, CDR2 YSYEKL. The length of the CDR3 is 14 residues. Trimming removed 1 base at V and 5 bases at J, with 11 bases between. CDR3 in amino acids: CASSQVHGSETQYF. The CDR3 DNA is TGCGCCAGCAGCCAAGTTCACGGGAGTGAGACCCAGTACTTC.

This clonotype came up many times. The CDR3 here is CATSKLAGEETQYF. DNA of the CDR3: TGTGCCACCAGCAAGCTAGCGGGAGAAGAGACCCAGTACTTC. V and J are TRBV15 and TRBJ2-5, with 10 bases that match TRBD2. Germline assignment: CDR1 LNHNV and CDR2 YYDKDF (reference sequence). V gave up 4 bases and J gave up 3 bases; unmatched junction bases: 2. The length of the CDR3 is 14 residues.

This clonotype was seen repeatedly, ten times or more. The chain employs TRBV5-4 and TRBJ1-6; 10 positions agree with TRBD1. After removal of 3 bases from V and 7 bases from J, the junction contained 1 base not matched to a gene. The CDR3 is 14 residues long. The germline CDR1 and CDR2 sequences are SGHNT and YYREEE (reference sequence). The CDR3 loop reads CASSWDRGNSPLHF. CDR3 nucleotides: TGTGCCAGCAGCTGGGACAGGGGCAATTCACCCCTCCACTTT.

This clonotype was counted a few times. The rearrangement joins TRBV5-1 to TRBJ2-5, with 10 bases that match TRBD1. The CDR3 consists of 17 residues. With 0 bases clipped from V and 4 bases from J, the junction kept 9 bases outside the gene matches. Germline lookup yields CDR1 SGHRS and CDR2 YFSETQ. The DNA for the CDR3 is TGCGCCAGCAGCTTGGGTCGGGACAGGGGAGGAGGAGAGACCCAGTACTTC. It encodes CASSLGRDRGGGETQYF.

This clonotype was counted many times. This chain uses TRBV7-2 with TRBJ1-5; D uncertain. CDR3 length: 13 amino acids. V was clipped by 2 bases and J by 4 bases, with 6 bases between them. CDR1 is SGHTA, CDR2 FQGNSA, per germline. The CDR3 region is CASSLTNNQPQHF. CDR3 bases: TGTGCCAGCAGCTTAACCAATAATCAGCCCCAGCATTTT.

The chain couples TRBV24-1 to TRBJ2-3; TRBD2 might be the D (6 bases). The ends were cut back, 3 bases at V and 2 bases at J, with 14 bases in the middle. The CDR3 totals 16 residues. In germline, CDR1 is KGHDR, CDR2 SFDVKD. The CDR3 is CATSDSNGGSTDTQYF. As DNA, the CDR3 is TGTGCCACCAGTGATAGCAACGGGGGATCCACAGATACGCAGTATTTT.

The sample holds many counts of this clonotype. The CDR3 DNA reads as TGCGCCAGCAGCTTGATTCCGGGACAGGGCAACTATGGCTACACCTTC. Its protein is CASSLIPGQGNYGYTF. This rearrangement joins TRBV5-1 to TRBJ1-2; TRBD1 matches at 9 bases. The CDR3 is 16 amino acids. The germline gives CDR1 SGHRS, CDR2 YFSETQ. J lost 2 bases, V lost 1 base, and 6 bases had no gene match.

There are many counts of this clonotype. The chain has TRBV7-2 and TRBJ2-1; D gene uncertain. Germline CDR1 is SGHTA and CDR2 is FQGNSA. Trimming took off 4 bases at V and 10 bases at J, with 8 bases between the two ends. CDR3 length equals 11 residues. CDR3 coding DNA: TGTGCCAGCAGCTCGGATCTCGAGCAGTTCTTC. Encoded protein: CASSSDLEQFF.

This clonotype was counted between two and nine times. This sequence joins TRBV28 and TRBJ2-1, with TRBD2 matching over 11 bases. J gave up 6 bases and V 9 bases, and 7 bases lay outside the gene matches. The CDR3 is made up of 14 amino acids. Germline V gives CDR1 MDHEN, CDR2 SYDVKM. The CDR3 DNA reads as TGTGCCAGTATAGCGGGAGGGCCGGGCAATGAGCAGTTCTTC. This codes for CASIAGGPGNEQFF.

This clonotype was counted ten times or more. The chain joins TRBV5-1 to TRBJ1-1; D unclear. There are 14 residues in the CDR3. V lost 0 bases, J lost 3 bases, and 9 bases lay in between. In germline, CDR1 is SGHRS, CDR2 YFSETQ. The CDR3 spells CASSLVGSDTEAFF. CDR3 coding DNA: TGCGCCAGCAGCTTGGTGGGCTCGGACACTGAAGCTTTCTTT. Combining the CDR3 with reference TRBV5-1 and TRBJ1-1 gives the whole variable domain KAGVTQTPRYLIKTRGQQVTLSCSPISGHRSVSWYQQTPGQGLQFLFEYFSETQRNKGNFPGRFSGRQFSNSRSEMNVSTLELGDSALYLCASSLVGSDTEAFFGQGTRLTVV.

This clonotype was detected many times. V and J are TRBV28 and TRBJ2-7; D might be TRBD1 (6 bases). The CDR3 has 14 amino acids. Per germline, CDR1 MDHEN and CDR2 SYDVKM. Trimming removed 5 bases at V and 2 bases at J, with 13 bases between. The CDR3: CASSAETGTYEQYF. CDR3 in DNA: TGTGCCAGCAGTGCCGAGACAGGTACCTACGAGCAGTACTTC.

This clonotype was observed many times. The chain links TRBV5-6 to TRBJ2-5; 7 bases are a match to TRBD1. The CDR3 is 15 residues long. The V and J ends lost 1 base and 4 bases, in that order; junction bases with no gene match: 7. CDR1 is SGHDT and CDR2 is YYEEEE in the germline V gene. This CDR3 is CASSLNPRQGETQYF. The CDR3 DNA reads as TGTGCCAGCAGCTTGAATCCGCGACAGGGAGAGACCCAGTACTTC.

The sample holds many counts of this clonotype. V gene TRBV20-1 combines with J gene TRBJ1-1; unclear D gene. V shed 5 bases and J shed 0 bases, with 4 bases lying between them. Germline V gives CDR1 DFQATT, CDR2 SNEGSKA (reference sequence). The CDR3 is 11 residues long. CDR3 residues: CSARMNTEAFF. The CDR3 region has the DNA TGCAGTGCTCGAATGAACACTGAAGCTTTCTTT.

This clonotype was found many times. The chain joins TRBV6-1 to TRBJ2-1; D not resolved. In germline, CDR1 is MNHNS, CDR2 SASEGT. The CDR3 runs to 14 residues. The ends were cut back, 5 bases at V and 4 bases at J, with 12 bases in the middle. In nucleotides, the CDR3 is TGTGCCAGCAGTCGAGGACCGCTTTACAATGAGCAGTTCTTC. Its protein is CASSRGPLYNEQFF.

This clonotype was seen many times. This sequence joins TRBV28 and TRBJ2-1, with TRBD2 matching 8 bases. The V gene end was trimmed by 3 bases and the J gene end by 7 bases; junction bases not matched to a gene: 8. Germline values: CDR1 MDHEN, CDR2 SYDVKM. This CDR3 is built from 15 residues. The CDR3 loop is CASSFGAGGRNEQFF. CDR3 nucleotide sequence: TGTGCCAGCAGTTTCGGCGCGGGAGGCCGAAATGAGCAGTTCTTC. Supplemented by reference TRBV28 and TRBJ2-1, the full variable domain reads DVKVTQSSRYLVKRTGEKVFLECVQDMDHENMFWYRQDPGLGLRLIYFSYDVKMKEKGDIPEGYSVSREKKERFSLILESASTNQTSMYLCASSFGAGGRNEQFFGPGTRLTVL.

The J gene is TRBJ1-2, the V gene TRBV18; a possible D gene is TRBD1 (6 bases). Germline-derived CDR1 and CDR2 are KGHSH and LQKENI. The V gene lost 1 base and the J gene lost 6 bases, with 6 bases spanning the gap. The CDR3 sequence is 12 residues long. CDR3 coding DNA: TGTGCCAGCTCACCACAGGGGGATGGCTACACCTTC. Its protein product is CASSPQGDGYTF.

This clonotype appeared many times. The J gene is TRBJ2-1, the V gene TRBV5-1, with 14 bases identical to TRBD2. The germline gives CDR1 SGHRS, CDR2 YFSETQ. The V segment lost 7 bases and the J segment 6 bases; nucleotides outside the gene matches: 9. This CDR3 contains 16 residues. This chain's CDR3 is CASGRTGTSGGNEQFF. The CDR3 DNA reads TGCGCCAGCGGGAGAACCGGGACTAGCGGGGGCAATGAGCAGTTCTTC.

The table lists this clonotype with many counts. The rearrangement uses TRBV20-1 and TRBJ2-7, with 10 bases lining up with TRBD2. The CDR3 sequence is 18 residues long. The germline CDR1 and CDR2 sequences are DFQATT and SNEGSKA (reference sequence). Germline trimming cut 1 base from V and 2 bases from J; bases unmatched to any gene: 14. This CDR3 is CSARALLAGNGFPYEQYF. CDR3 DNA: TGCAGTGCTAGAGCCCTACTAGCGGGAAACGGGTTTCCCTACGAGCAGTACTTC.

On this clonotype itself: A much more abundant neighbour one base away suggests this may be a read error. The chain carries TRBV6-1 and TRBJ1-1, with D perhaps TRBD1 (6 bases). Germline V gene sequence: CDR1 MNHNS, CDR2 SASEGT. The CDR3 loop spans 13 amino acids. The CDR3 region has the DNA TGTGACAGCAGTACAGGGTCGAACACTGAAGCTTTCTTT. This gives the protein CDSSTGSNTEAFF.

This clonotype was seen at least ten times. The V and J genes are TRBV29-1 and TRBJ2-2, with TRBD1 matching 8 bases. V shed 6 bases, J shed 5 bases, and the junction held 2 bases outside the gene matches. The CDR3 covers 12 residues. Germline-derived CDR1 and CDR2 are SQVTM and ANQGSEA. The CDR3: CSVDRETGELFF. The DNA for the CDR3 is TGCAGCGTGGACAGGGAGACCGGGGAGCTGTTTTTT.

This clonotype has at least ten counts. This chain links TRBV29-1 with TRBJ2-6; the D is unclear. CDR1 is SQVTM and CDR2 is ANQGSEA in the germline V gene. The CDR3 runs 13 residues. The ends were cut back, 6 bases at V and 1 base at J, with 7 bases in the middle. The CDR3 DNA sequence: TGCAGCGTCGCAGAGTCTGGGGCCAACGTCCTGACTTTC. Protein sequence: CSVAESGANVLTF. Full variable domain (missing parts from reference TRBV29-1 and TRBJ2-6): SAVISQKPSRDICQRGTSLTIQCQVDSQVTMMFWYRQQPGQSLTLIATANQGSEATYESGFVIDKFPISRPNLTFSTLTVSNMSPEDSSIYLCSVAESGANVLTFGAGSRLTVL.